This T cell receptor beta chain emerged from a study of blood T cells in healthy people across ages. Combining a sample-barcoded 5' primer with a J-beta primer mix, a second PCR ran for roughly 7 to 11 cycles. With 12 random nucleotides, a template-switch adaptor tagged each individual cDNA molecule. Sequencing yielded, for each sample, at least 2.5 million paired-end reads carrying CDR3. TCRdb fed the 5' RACE reads into MiXCR, producing one record per CDR3 protein. The sample carries 1.8 million or so distinct CDR3 sequences, about two fifths recorded once. This CDR3 is 13 amino acids long. The junction had 4 bases not matched to a gene; V was cut back by 6 bases and J by 4 bases. CDR1 is DFQATT and CDR2 is SNEGSKA in the germline V gene (reference sequence).

The chain has TRBV20-1 and TRBJ1-4; 8 bases align to TRBD1. The sample taken for sequencing was blood. The source is a human donor in good health. The CDR3 sequence is CSAGQGLNEKLFF. The CDR3 DNA follows: TGCAGTGCCGGACAGGGCCTTAATGAAAAACTGTTTTTT.